The 32 T cell receptor beta chains given below trace back to one sample, sequenced in a study of beta chain features in type 1 diabetes. Findings of the study overall: Moderate but significant shortening of TCRB CDR3s was recorded in all four CD4+ subsets from Type 1 diabetes patients.

TCRB transcripts that were expressed got sequenced, as all of the isolated RNA had been reverse transcribed. Sequencing used immunoSEQ multiplex PCR; TCRdb keeps in-frame clones, though not all of them. This table has about 370,000 clones, over 8.5% appearing once. These TCRs are of unknown antigen specificity. Source material: central memory CD4+ T cells from blood. The source of these receptors is a young man with type 1 diabetes.

This clone occurred a few times. CDR3 protein: CSVAGGSTNTGELFF. DNA for the CDR3: TGCAGCGTTGCGGGGGGGTCTACAAACACCGGGGAGCTGTTTTTT. This chain joins TRBV29-1 and TRBJ2-2; 8 bases fit TRBD2. Germline V CDR1 and CDR2: SQVTM, ANQGSEA. V was clipped by 4 bases and J by 2 bases; unmatched bases: 6. This CDR3 is 15 amino acids long.

This clone was observed a few times. This chain uses TRBV11-2 with TRBJ1-1; 7 bases align to TRBD1. This CDR3 is built from 15 residues. CDR1 and CDR2 (germline): SGHAT, FQNNGV. The V segment lost 5 bases and the J segment 1 base; nucleotides outside the gene matches: 7. The CDR3 coding sequence is TGTGCCAGCAGCCCAGGCGACAGGGCGAACACTGAAGCTTTCTTT. This translates into CASSPGDRANTEAFF.

V is TRBV7-9 and J is TRBJ2-5, with TRBD2 matching over 7 bases. Trimming cost V 2 bases and J 5 bases; bases outside gene matches: 11. This CDR3 comprises 16 residues. Per germline, CDR1 SEHNR and CDR2 FQNEAQ (reference sequence). CDR3 nucleotides: TGTGCCAGCAGCTTAAGAATCGGAGCGGGAATCGAGACCCAGTACTTC. Encoded protein: CASSLRIGAGIETQYF.

This clone was seen many times. This chain joins TRBV2 and TRBJ1-5, with D uncertain. Trimming took off 7 bases at V and 15 bases at J, with 13 bases between the two ends. Looked up from germline, CDR1 is SNHLY and CDR2 is FYNNEI. The CDR3 covers 10 residues. The CDR3 DNA sequence: TGTGCCAGCACTCCTCCCCTTTGGCATTTT. The encoded protein is CASTPPLWHF.

This clone appeared a few times. This chain connects TRBV7-6 to TRBJ2-1, with D possibly TRBD2 on 7 matching bases. V lost 7 bases, J lost 7 bases, and 23 bases lay in between. Germline V lookup: CDR1 SGHVS, CDR2 FNYEAQ. The CDR3 loop spans 16 amino acids. CDR3 sequence reads: CASIGGLSVPRNEQFF. CDR3 bases: TGTGCCAGCATCGGGGGGCTTAGTGTCCCTAGGAATGAGCAGTTCTTC. The complete variable domain, with remaining parts taken from reference TRBV7-6 and TRBJ2-1, reads GAGVSQSPRYKVTKRGQDVALRCDPISGHVSLYWYRQALGQGPEFLTYFNYEAQQDKSGLPNDRFSAERPEGSISTLTIQRTEQRDSAMYRCASIGGLSVPRNEQFFGPGTRLTVL.

This clone was seen only a few times. This chain uses TRBV28 with TRBJ2-7; TRBD1 matches at 7 bases. J was trimmed by 2 bases and V by 6 bases; bases with no gene match: 4. The CDR3 runs 13 residues. The germline V gene encodes CDR1 MDHEN and CDR2 SYDVKM. CDR3 sequence: CASSGTDPYEQYF. In DNA form, the CDR3 reads TGTGCCAGCAGCGGGACAGACCCCTACGAGCAGTACTTC.

A few counts support this clone. The CDR3 here is CASSPNGAETDTQYF. For the CDR3, the DNA is TGTGCCAGCTCACCCAACGGCGCCGAGACAGATACGCAGTATTTT. The rearrangement links TRBV18 to TRBJ2-3; D is undetermined. The CDR3 has 15 amino acids. CDR1 and CDR2 from the germline V gene are KGHSH and LQKENI. Trimming removed 3 bases at V and 3 bases at J, with 13 bases between.

This clone has ten or more counts. V usage is TRBV9 and J usage is TRBJ2-4; perhaps TRBD2 as D (6 bases). CDR3 size: 14 residues. V was pared by 4 bases and J by 7 bases, with 15 bases between. Germline V CDR1 and CDR2: SGDLS, YYNGEE. The CDR3 sequence: CASSLGGEGNIQYF. The CDR3, as DNA: TGTGCCAGCAGCCTCGGGGGAGAGGGGAACATTCAGTACTTC.

This clone has just a few counts. V usage is TRBV7-3 and J usage is TRBJ1-2, with D uncertain. With 4 bases removed from V and 4 bases from J, the gap between germline ends came to 19 bases. The CDR3 sequence is 16 residues long. Per germline, CDR1 SGHTA and CDR2 FQGTGA. CDR3 protein: CASSSTRVEALYGYTF. DNA for the CDR3: TGTGCCAGCAGCTCTACGAGGGTAGAGGCCCTCTATGGCTACACCTTC.

This clone turned up a few times. This chain connects TRBV30 to TRBJ2-5; 15 bases fit TRBD2. This CDR3 has 15 residues. The germline V gene has CDR1 GTSNPN and CDR2 SVGIG (reference sequence). Germline trimming cut 2 bases from V and 4 bases from J; bases unmatched to any gene: 2. CDR3 DNA sequence: TGTGCCTGGAGTACGGGACTAGCGGGAGGAGAGACCCAGTACTTC. This encodes CAWSTGLAGGETQYF.

The chain combines TRBV29-1 with TRBJ2-7, with a weak D call TRBD2 (6 bases). V was clipped by 6 bases and J by 0 bases, with 18 bases between them. Looked up from germline, CDR1 is SQVTM and CDR2 is ANQGSEA. The CDR3 consists of 15 residues. The CDR3 here is CSVAPGGSGSYEQYF. CDR3 bases: TGCAGCGTGGCCCCTGGAGGGAGCGGCTCCTACGAGCAGTACTTC.

The gene calls are TRBV7-8 and TRBJ1-4; 9 nucleotides match TRBD1. Trimming cost V 5 bases and J 0 bases; bases outside gene matches: 4. In germline, CDR1 is SGHVS, CDR2 FQNEAQ. The CDR3 has 16 residues. The CDR3 DNA reads as TGTGCCAGCAGCCCAACAGGGGGCCCAACTAATGAAAAACTGTTTTTT. The encoded protein is CASSPTGGPTNEKLFF. Filled out from reference TRBV7-8 and TRBJ1-4, the complete variable domain reads GAGVSQSPRYKVAKRGQDVALRCDPISGHVSLFWYQQALGQGPEFLTYFQNEAQLDKSGLPSDRFFAERPEGSVSTLKIQRTQQEDSAVYLCASSPTGGPTNEKLFFGSGTQLSVL.

This clone appeared a few times. The rearrangement joins TRBV7-9 to TRBJ1-4; D is uncertain. Germline values: CDR1 SEHNR, CDR2 FQNEAQ (reference sequence). Trimming removed 5 bases at V and 7 bases at J, with 8 bases between. The CDR3 contains 12 residues. This CDR3 reads CASSRTTEKLFF. CDR3 DNA sequence: TGTGCCAGCAGCCGTACGACTGAAAAACTGTTTTTT. Full variable domain (remainder filled in from reference TRBV7-9 and TRBJ1-4): DTGVSQNPRHKITKRGQNVTFRCDPISEHNRLYWYRQTLGQGPEFLTYFQNEAQLEKSRLLSDRFSAERPKGSFSTLEIQRTEQGDSAMYLCASSRTTEKLFFGSGTQLSVL.

In this sample, this clone turned up a few times. The rearrangement links TRBV5-1 to TRBJ2-3; 9 nucleotides align to TRBD1. Germline V gene data show CDR1 as SGHRS and CDR2 as YFSETQ. Trimming cost V 0 bases and J 4 bases; bases outside gene matches: 6. This CDR3 has 16 residues. DNA of the CDR3: TGCGCCAGCAGCTTGGCCTTGGGACAGGGCGCAGATACGCAGTATTTT. This codes for CASSLALGQGADTQYF. The entire variable domain, with the rest obtained from reference TRBV5-1 and TRBJ2-3, is as follows: KAGVTQTPRYLIKTRGQQVTLSCSPISGHRSVSWYQQTPGQGLQFLFEYFSETQRNKGNFPGRFSGRQFSNSRSEMNVSTLELGDSALYLCASSLALGQGADTQYFGPGTRLTVL.

This clone was counted a few times. The V call is TRBV6-6, the J call TRBJ1-2, with a possible D match to TRBD1 (6 bases). From germline, CDR1 is MNHNY and CDR2 SVGAGI (reference sequence). CDR3 length: 13 amino acids. Trimming took off 5 bases at V and 7 bases at J, with 14 bases between the two ends. As DNA, the CDR3 is TGTGCCAGCAGTCGGGACATCGAAAGTGGCTACACCTTC. This translates into CASSRDIESGYTF.

The chain's CDR3 is CASSLEGSQETQYF. The CDR3 DNA reads as TGCGCCAGCAGCTTGGAAGGCAGCCAAGAGACCCAGTACTTC. The chain recombines TRBV5-1 with TRBJ2-5, with D hard to call. V lost 0 bases, J lost 1 base, and 7 bases lay in between. Germline-derived CDR1 and CDR2 are SGHRS and YFSETQ. The CDR3 extends over 14 amino acids.

This sequence joins TRBV5-5 and TRBJ2-7, with D possibly matching TRBD2 (6 bases). The CDR3 extends over 13 amino acids. In germline, CDR1 is SGHKS, CDR2 YYEKEE (reference sequence). The germline V and J ends were trimmed by 4 bases and 7 bases, with 15 bases remaining between them. CDR3 nucleotides: TGTGCCAGCAGCCTCGGGCTAGGGAGGGAGCAGTACTTC. As protein: CASSLGLGREQYF.

This clone was observed a handful of times. J is TRBJ2-5 and V is TRBV5-8, with unresolved D. This CDR3 region has 13 residues. Trimming removed 2 bases at V and 2 bases at J, with 7 bases between. Germline-derived CDR1 and CDR2 are SGHTS and YDEGEE. CDR3 amino acids: CASSFDAQETQYF. Here the CDR3 DNA reads TGTGCCAGCAGCTTCGACGCGCAAGAGACCCAGTACTTC.

This chain connects TRBV5-1 to TRBJ1-2; TRBD1 might be the D (5 bases). Germline V CDR1 and CDR2: SGHRS, YFSETQ. CDR3 size: 19 residues. V lost 1 base and J lost 4, with 26 bases in between. This CDR3 is CASSLRSTGDPTSIYGYTF. DNA for the CDR3: TGCGCCAGCAGCTTGCGCTCAACAGGTGACCCCACGTCGATCTATGGCTACACCTTC.

Note on this clone: Additional DNA sequences in this sample encode the identical CDR3. The chain couples TRBV5-1 to TRBJ2-3, with 14 bases matching TRBD2. V trimming: 0 bases; J trimming: 4 bases; junction bases outside the gene matches: 1. Germline V CDR1 and CDR2: SGHRS, YFSETQ. The CDR3 is 16 amino acids. The CDR3 loop reads CASSLGLAGGSDTQYF. The CDR3 nucleotides are TGCGCCAGCAGCTTGGGACTAGCGGGAGGGTCAGATACGCAGTATTTT.

This clone was found a few times. V usage is TRBV6-6 and J usage is TRBJ1-2; D is undetermined. The CDR3 covers 14 residues. CDR1 is MNHNY and CDR2 is SVGAGI in the germline V gene (reference sequence). Trimming pared 6 bases from V and 0 bases from J, leaving 11 bases between. The CDR3 DNA follows: TGTGCCAGCAGGGGCAGGCAGGCTAACTATGGCTACACCTTC. It codes for CASRGRQANYGYTF.

This rearrangement joins TRBV7-9 to TRBJ1-1; D call uncertain. Trimming left V 4 bases short and J 3 bases short, with 15 bases between. The CDR3 sequence is 15 residues long. Germline V CDR1 and CDR2: SEHNR, FQNEAQ (reference sequence). CDR3 protein: CASSYLASGDTEAFF. CDR3 nucleotides: TGTGCCAGCAGCTACCTGGCCTCCGGGGACACTGAAGCTTTCTTT.

The sample holds many counts of this clone. This chain uses TRBV14 with TRBJ1-2; the D is unclear. CDR1 is SGHDN, CDR2 FVKESK, per germline. Trimming took off 4 bases at V and 8 bases at J, with 14 bases between the two ends. The CDR3 runs to 13 residues. The CDR3 nucleotides are TGTGCCAGCAGCCTTGGACCCCGAGGAGGCTACACCTTC. This encodes CASSLGPRGGYTF.

The table lists this clone with a few counts. V is TRBV11-2 and J is TRBJ1-1, with D possibly TRBD1 on 6 matching bases. This CDR3 region has 14 residues. Per germline, CDR1 SGHAT and CDR2 FQNNGV. Deletions cut 3 bases from V and 5 bases from J, with 13 bases between. The CDR3 protein is CASSFGGGGTEAFF. CDR3 DNA sequence: TGTGCCAGCAGCTTTGGGGGAGGGGGAACTGAAGCTTTCTTT.

The chain links TRBV6-5 to TRBJ1-1, with D possibly being TRBD1 (6 bases). This CDR3 contains 13 residues. The germline V gene has CDR1 MNHEY and CDR2 SVGAGI. Trimming stripped 6 bases from V and 4 bases from J, with 12 bases between. Here the CDR3 reads CASRATGFTEAFF. DNA of the CDR3: TGTGCCAGCAGGGCTACAGGGTTCACTGAAGCTTTCTTT.

This clone was observed a few times. The J gene is TRBJ1-4, the V gene TRBV28; perhaps TRBD1 as D (5 bases). Germline V CDR1 and CDR2: MDHEN, SYDVKM. Between the trimmed V and J ends, which lost 5 bases and 3 bases, there was a span of 10 bases. The CDR3 runs to 14 residues. CDR3 DNA sequence: TGTGCCAGCAGTATAGGAGGGGCTAATGAAAAACTGTTTTTT. Protein product: CASSIGGANEKLFF.

This clone has more than one count but fewer than ten. This chain uses TRBV27 with TRBJ2-3; D is unresolved. Germline V lookup: CDR1 MNHEY, CDR2 SMNVEV (reference sequence). Trimming stripped 3 bases from V and 0 bases from J, with 10 bases between. The CDR3 runs to 15 residues. The CDR3 spells CASSFYLTSTDTQYF. In DNA, the CDR3 is TGTGCCAGCAGTTTCTATCTGACAAGCACAGATACGCAGTATTTT.

The CDR3 sequence is CASSSQERETGELFF. For the CDR3, the DNA is TGCGCCAGCAGCTCCCAGGAGCGGGAGACCGGGGAGCTGTTTTTT. This chain connects TRBV5-1 to TRBJ2-2, with 8 bases identical to TRBD2. This CDR3 is 15 amino acids long. V was clipped by 3 bases and J by 5 bases; unmatched bases: 6. CDR1 is SGHRS and CDR2 is YFSETQ in the germline V gene.

This chain joins TRBV5-1 and TRBJ2-2; TRBD2 matches 11 bases. The CDR3 covers 15 residues. V trimming: 5 bases; J trimming: 2 bases; junction bases outside the gene matches: 2. Germline V gene sequence: CDR1 SGHRS, CDR2 YFSETQ. The CDR3 sequence is CASRLAGDNTGELFF. CDR3 in DNA: TGCGCCAGCAGACTAGCGGGAGACAACACCGGGGAGCTGTTTTTT. Together with reference TRBV5-1 and TRBJ2-2, the CDR3 gives the full variable domain: KAGVTQTPRYLIKTRGQQVTLSCSPISGHRSVSWYQQTPGQGLQFLFEYFSETQRNKGNFPGRFSGRQFSNSRSEMNVSTLELGDSALYLCASRLAGDNTGELFFGEGSRLTVL.

This clone appeared a few times. The chain links TRBV6-4 to TRBJ2-3; 11 bases agree with TRBD2. Trimming at V came to 3 bases and at J to 5 bases, leaving 7 bases not matched to a gene. The CDR3 totals 16 residues. CDR1 and CDR2 (germline): MRHNA, SNTAGT. Here the CDR3 DNA reads TGTGCCAGCAGTGAACCACTAGCGGGAGTACTAGATACGCAGTATTTT. This sequence encodes CASSEPLAGVLDTQYF.

Many counts were recorded for this clone. Other DNA sequences in the same sample also yield this CDR3. V and J are TRBV5-1 and TRBJ2-5, with 7 bases lining up with TRBD2. CDR1 is SGHRS, CDR2 YFSETQ, per germline. V was clipped by 0 bases and J by 4 bases; unmatched bases: 3. The CDR3 is made up of 14 amino acids. CDR3 residues: CASSLEGGGETQYF. The CDR3 region has the DNA TGCGCCAGCAGCTTGGAGGGCGGGGGAGAGACCCAGTACTTC.

This rearrangement joins TRBV10-3 to TRBJ1-5; D may be TRBD1 (5 bases). Germline V lookup: CDR1 ENHRY, CDR2 SYGVKD. V gave up 3 bases and J gave up 5 bases, with 8 bases separating them. The CDR3 is made up of 13 amino acids. The CDR3: CAISERDDQPQHF. As DNA, the CDR3 is TGTGCCATCAGTGAAAGGGACGATCAGCCCCAGCATTTT.